These 2 T cell receptor beta chains were all obtained from the same sample, sequenced in a study of blood T cell repertoires in COVID-19. Profiling relied on immunoSEQ multiplex PCR, and the TCRdb table lists in-frame clones only, not all of them. The sample has approximately 270,000 clones, roughly 89% seen once. Material for sequencing was PBMCs or T cells enriched from blood (not recorded which). The source of these receptors is a woman aged 55 to 70 who had recovered from COVID-19.

This rearrangement joins TRBV2 to TRBJ2-1; possible D gene TRBD2, 6 bases. Trimming stripped 5 bases from V and 4 bases from J, with 12 bases between. The germline CDR1 and CDR2 sequences are SNHLY and FYNNEI. The CDR3 consists of 14 residues. The CDR3 DNA reads as TGTGCCAGCAGTCCGGAGGGCCAGTACAATGAGCAGTTCTTC. This encodes CASSPEGQYNEQFF.

V and J are TRBV7-9 and TRBJ1-1, with a possible D match to TRBD1 (6 bases). The CDR3 has 15 amino acids. V was trimmed by 4 bases and J by 4 bases, leaving 16 bases between them. In germline, CDR1 is SEHNR, CDR2 FQNEAQ (reference sequence). CDR3: CASSSPQAGATEAFF. The CDR3 nucleotides are TGTGCCAGCAGCTCCCCACAGGCGGGGGCCACTGAAGCTTTCTTT.